The next 13 T cell receptor beta chains were all read from a single sample in a study of blood T cell repertoires in COVID-19. Profiling relied on immunoSEQ multiplex PCR, and the TCRdb table lists in-frame clones only, not all of them. The table includes about 240,000 clones, about 88% detected once. The sample consisted of peripheral blood. The receptors come from a woman between 65 and 79 years old with active or convalescent COVID-19.

This clone was counted a single time. The chain combines TRBV5-1 with TRBJ2-7; 8 nucleotides align to TRBD1. Germline V CDR1 and CDR2: SGHRS, YFSETQ. With V trimmed by 7 bases and J by 0 bases, 6 bases remained unmatched. This CDR3 spans 14 amino acids. CDR3 amino acids: CASCKQGGSYEQYF. The CDR3 bases are TGCGCCAGCTGCAAACAGGGGGGCTCCTACGAGCAGTACTTC.

The chain links TRBV20-1 to TRBJ1-5; 7 nucleotides align to TRBD1. Germline V gene data show CDR1 as DFQATT and CDR2 as SNEGSKA (reference sequence). The CDR3 is 13 amino acids. V shed 3 bases and J 6 bases; nucleotides not matched to a gene: 5. As DNA, the CDR3 is TGCAGTGCTAGTTTCCAGGGGGGTCAGCCCCAGCATTTT. Protein product: CSASFQGGQPQHF.

The chain recombines TRBV10-2 with TRBJ1-6, with 7 bases lining up with TRBD1. The CDR3 is made up of 14 amino acids. Germline CDR1 is WSHSY and CDR2 is SAAADI. The V gene end was trimmed by 6 bases and the J gene end by 8 bases; junction bases not matched to a gene: 7. This CDR3 is CASRDRDSDSPLHF. The CDR3 nucleotides read TGCGCCAGCAGAGACCGGGACAGTGATTCACCCCTCCACTTT.

The chain combines TRBV18 with TRBJ1-1; D uncertain. This CDR3 has 16 residues. Germline V gene data show CDR1 as KGHSH and CDR2 as LQKENI. Between the trimmed V and J ends, which lost 3 bases and 6 bases, there was a span of 20 bases. Here the CDR3 reads CASSPVYLAGSAEAFF. The CDR3 bases are TGTGCCAGCTCACCCGTATATCTTGCGGGATCGGCTGAAGCTTTCTTT.

V usage is TRBV10-2 and J usage is TRBJ2-7; 10 bases fit TRBD1. Per germline, CDR1 WSHSY and CDR2 SAAADI. The trim removed 7 bases at V and 6 bases at J, leaving 9 bases unmatched. This CDR3 has 14 amino acids. The CDR3 sequence is CASKGQGRPLEQYF. DNA of the CDR3: TGCGCCAGCAAGGGACAGGGGCGGCCTCTCGAGCAGTACTTC.

The chain carries TRBV3-1 (or the pseudogene TRBV3-2) and TRBJ1-2; D uncertain. Germline V gene lookup returns CDR1 LGHDT and CDR2 YNNKEL (reference sequence). The CDR3 totals 13 residues. The V gene lost 4 bases and the J gene lost 4 bases, with 10 bases spanning the gap. CDR3 protein: CASSRDGLYGYTF. CDR3 in DNA: TGTGCCAGCAGCCGCGACGGACTCTATGGCTACACCTTC.

The chain joins TRBV3-1 (or the pseudogene TRBV3-2) to TRBJ1-2; possible D gene TRBD1, 6 bases. Germline V gene sequence: CDR1 LGHDT, CDR2 YNNKEL (reference sequence). There are 14 residues in the CDR3. Trimming pared 1 base from V and 0 bases from J, leaving 6 bases between. The DNA for the CDR3 is TGTGCCAGCAGCCAAGCAGGGGCTAACTATGGCTACACCTTC. This codes for CASSQAGANYGYTF.

This chain links TRBV6-1 with TRBJ1-6; D possibly corresponds to TRBD1 (6 bases). With 2 bases removed from V and 7 bases from J, the gap between germline ends came to 9 bases. The V gene's germline CDR1 is MNHNS and CDR2 SASEGT. The CDR3 spans 14 residues. CDR3 sequence (DNA): TGTGCCAGCAGTGAACGAAGGGGGAATTCACCCCTCCACTTT. Translated: CASSERRGNSPLHF.

This chain connects TRBV9 to TRBJ2-1; D unresolved. Germline V gives CDR1 SGDLS, CDR2 YYNGEE. This CDR3 is 15 amino acids long. V shed 0 bases and J shed 7 bases, with 14 bases lying between them. The CDR3 region is CASSVGSVVENEQFF. Here the CDR3 DNA reads TGTGCCAGCAGCGTAGGCAGCGTCGTAGAGAATGAGCAGTTCTTC. Filled out from reference TRBV9 and TRBJ2-1, the complete variable domain reads DSGVTQTPKHLITATGQRVTLRCSPRSGDLSVYWYQQSLDQGLQFLIQYYNGEERAKGNILERFSAQQFPDLHSELNLSSLELGDSALYFCASSVGSVVENEQFFGPGTRLTVL.

This sequence joins TRBV6-5 and TRBJ2-7; D gene ambiguous. This CDR3 is built from 11 residues. V was cut by 11 bases and J by 2 bases, with 10 bases left in between. Germline values: CDR1 MNHEY, CDR2 SVGAGI. CDR3 DNA: TGTGCCTCCGACACCGCCTACGAGCAGTACTTC. It codes for CASDTAYEQYF.

This chain joins TRBV6-5 and TRBJ1-2; D is undetermined. Germline-derived CDR1 and CDR2 are MNHEY and SVGAGI. The CDR3 contains 13 residues. Trimming stripped 2 bases from V and 0 bases from J, with 4 bases between. The CDR3, as DNA: TGTGCCAGCAGTTACATCACTAACTATGGCTACACCTTC. Translated: CASSYITNYGYTF.

The rearrangement joins TRBV6-5 to TRBJ2-2, with D possibly matching TRBD1 (5 bases). Trimming took off 5 bases at V and 4 bases at J, with 8 bases between the two ends. The CDR3 is 13 amino acids. Per the germline V gene, CDR1 is MNHEY and CDR2 is SVGAGI. The CDR3 DNA reads TGTGCCAGCAGTAGCAGGGTCACCGGGGAGCTGTTTTTT. It codes for CASSSRVTGELFF.

The chain carries TRBV5-5 and TRBJ2-3; 8 nucleotides align to TRBD2. Germline V gene lookup returns CDR1 SGHKS and CDR2 YYEKEE (reference sequence). Losses at the gene ends were 1 base for V and 7 bases for J; bases not matched to a gene: 8. This CDR3 comprises 15 residues. CDR3 protein: CASSLTPGLDYTQYF. The CDR3 nucleotides are TGTGCCAGCAGCTTGACTCCGGGACTAGACTATACGCAGTATTTT.